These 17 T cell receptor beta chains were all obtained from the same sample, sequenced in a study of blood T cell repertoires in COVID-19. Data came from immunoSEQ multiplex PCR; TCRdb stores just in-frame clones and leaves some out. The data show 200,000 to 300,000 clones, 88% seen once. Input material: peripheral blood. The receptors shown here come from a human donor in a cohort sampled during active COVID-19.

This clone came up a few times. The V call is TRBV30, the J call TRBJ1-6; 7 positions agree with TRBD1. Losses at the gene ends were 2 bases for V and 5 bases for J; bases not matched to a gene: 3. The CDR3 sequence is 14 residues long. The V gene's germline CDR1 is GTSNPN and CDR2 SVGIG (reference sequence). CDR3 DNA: TGTGCCTGGAGTTCCGGGACAGATAATTCACCCCTCCACTTT. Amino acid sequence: CAWSSGTDNSPLHF.

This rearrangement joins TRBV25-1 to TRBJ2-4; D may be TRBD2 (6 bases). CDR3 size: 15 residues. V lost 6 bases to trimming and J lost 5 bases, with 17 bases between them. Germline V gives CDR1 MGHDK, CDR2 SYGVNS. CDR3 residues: CASSPAGTQQNIQYF. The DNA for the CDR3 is TGTGCCAGCAGCCCTGCCGGGACTCAACAAAACATTCAGTACTTC.

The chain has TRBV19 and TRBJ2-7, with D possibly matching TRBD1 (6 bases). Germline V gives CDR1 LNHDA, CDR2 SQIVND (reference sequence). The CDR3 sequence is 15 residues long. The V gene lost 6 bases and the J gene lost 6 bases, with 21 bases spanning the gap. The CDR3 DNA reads TGTGCCAGTAGCGGTGACAGGCAAGTTTTGGGCGAGCAGTACTTC. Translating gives CASSGDRQVLGEQYF.

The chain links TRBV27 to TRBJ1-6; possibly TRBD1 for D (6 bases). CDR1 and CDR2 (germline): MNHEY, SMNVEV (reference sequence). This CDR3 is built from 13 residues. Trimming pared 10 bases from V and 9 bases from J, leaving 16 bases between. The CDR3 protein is CATPQGFGSPLHF. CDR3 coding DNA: TGTGCCACCCCGCAGGGGTTTGGTTCACCCCTCCACTTT.

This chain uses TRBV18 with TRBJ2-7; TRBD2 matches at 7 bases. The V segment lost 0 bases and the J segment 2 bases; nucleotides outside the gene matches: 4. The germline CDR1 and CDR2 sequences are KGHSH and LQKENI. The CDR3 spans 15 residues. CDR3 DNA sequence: TGTGCCAGCTCACCACCCCGGGCGGGGGCCTACGAGCAGTACTTC. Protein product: CASSPPRAGAYEQYF.

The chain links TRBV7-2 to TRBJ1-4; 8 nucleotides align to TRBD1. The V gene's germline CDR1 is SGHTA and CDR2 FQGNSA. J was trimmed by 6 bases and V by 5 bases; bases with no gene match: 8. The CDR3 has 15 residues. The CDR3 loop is CASSPRTGRDEKLFF. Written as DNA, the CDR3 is TGTGCCAGCAGCCCCCGGACAGGGAGGGATGAAAAACTGTTTTTT.

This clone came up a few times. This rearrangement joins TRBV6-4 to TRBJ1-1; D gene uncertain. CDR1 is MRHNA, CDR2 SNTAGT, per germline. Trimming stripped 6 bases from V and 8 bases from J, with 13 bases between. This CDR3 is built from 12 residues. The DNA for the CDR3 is TGTGCCAGCAGCCCCTCGGTAATAGAAGCTTTCTTT. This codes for CASSPSVIEAFF.

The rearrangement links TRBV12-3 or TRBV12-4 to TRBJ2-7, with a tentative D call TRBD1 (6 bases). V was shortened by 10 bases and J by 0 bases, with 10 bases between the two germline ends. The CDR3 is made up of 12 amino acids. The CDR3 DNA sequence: TGTGCCAACCGGACAGCCTCCTACGAGCAGTACTTC. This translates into CANRTASYEQYF.

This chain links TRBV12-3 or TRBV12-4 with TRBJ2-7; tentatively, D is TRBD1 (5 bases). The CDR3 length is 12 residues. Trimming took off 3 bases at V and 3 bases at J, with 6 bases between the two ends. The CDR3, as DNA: TGTGCCAGCAGTTTGGACAACTACGAGCAGTACTTC. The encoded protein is CASSLDNYEQYF.

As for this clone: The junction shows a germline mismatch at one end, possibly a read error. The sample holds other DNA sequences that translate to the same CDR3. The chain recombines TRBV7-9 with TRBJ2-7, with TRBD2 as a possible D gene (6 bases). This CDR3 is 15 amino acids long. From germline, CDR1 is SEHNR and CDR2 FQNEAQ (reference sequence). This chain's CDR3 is CASSPEGRASYEQYF. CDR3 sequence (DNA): TGTGCCAGCAGCCCGGAGGGCAGGGCTTCCTACGAACAGTACTTC.

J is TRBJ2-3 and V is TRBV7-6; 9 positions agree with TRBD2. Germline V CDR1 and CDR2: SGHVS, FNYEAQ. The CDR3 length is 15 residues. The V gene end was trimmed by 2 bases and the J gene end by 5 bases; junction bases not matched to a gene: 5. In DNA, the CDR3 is TGTGCCAGCAGCTTATGGCGGGAGGGGGGAGATACGCAGTATTTT. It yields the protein CASSLWREGGDTQYF.

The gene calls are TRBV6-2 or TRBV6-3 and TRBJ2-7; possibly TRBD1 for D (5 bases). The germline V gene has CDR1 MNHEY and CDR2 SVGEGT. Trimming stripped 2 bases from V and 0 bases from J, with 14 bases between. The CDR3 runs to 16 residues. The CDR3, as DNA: TGTGCCAGCAGTTACCAAACCCCAGGGAACTCCTACGAGCAGTACTTC. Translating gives CASSYQTPGNSYEQYF.

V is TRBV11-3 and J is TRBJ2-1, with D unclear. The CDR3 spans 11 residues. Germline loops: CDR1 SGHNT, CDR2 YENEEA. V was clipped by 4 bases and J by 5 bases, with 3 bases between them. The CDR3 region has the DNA TGTGCCAGCAGCTCAGACAATGAGCAGTTCTTC. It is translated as CASSSDNEQFF.

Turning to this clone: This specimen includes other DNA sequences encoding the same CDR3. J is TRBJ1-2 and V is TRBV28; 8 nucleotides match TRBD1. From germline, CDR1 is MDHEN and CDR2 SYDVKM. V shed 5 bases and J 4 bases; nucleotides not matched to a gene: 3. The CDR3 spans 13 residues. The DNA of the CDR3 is TGTGCCAGCAGTCCAGGACAGGGCTATGGCTACACCTTC. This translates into CASSPGQGYGYTF.

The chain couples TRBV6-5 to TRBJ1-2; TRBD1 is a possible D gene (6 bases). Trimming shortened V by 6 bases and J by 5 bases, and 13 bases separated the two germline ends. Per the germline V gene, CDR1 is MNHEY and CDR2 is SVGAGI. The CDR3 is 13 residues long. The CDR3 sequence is CASRQGGRYGYTF. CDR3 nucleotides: TGTGCCAGCAGACAGGGCGGGAGGTATGGCTACACCTTC.

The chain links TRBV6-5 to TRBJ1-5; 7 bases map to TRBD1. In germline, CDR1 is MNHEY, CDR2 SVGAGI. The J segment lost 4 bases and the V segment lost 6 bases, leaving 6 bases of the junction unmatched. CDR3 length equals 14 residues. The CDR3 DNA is TGTGCCAGCAGCTCCGGGACAGAGAATCAGCCCCAGCATTTT. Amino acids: CASSSGTENQPQHF.

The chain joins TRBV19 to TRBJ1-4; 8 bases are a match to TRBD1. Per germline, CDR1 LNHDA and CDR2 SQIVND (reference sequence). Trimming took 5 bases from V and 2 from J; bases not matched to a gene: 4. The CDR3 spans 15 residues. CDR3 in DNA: TGTGCCAGTAGTGATCAGGGGGCGACTAATGAAAAACTGTTTTTT. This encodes CASSDQGATNEKLFF.